This passage covers 20 T cell receptor beta chains from one sample sequenced in a study of cytomegalovirus exposure and HLA in healthy donors. Assay used: immunoSEQ multiplex PCR; TCRdb lists only in-frame clones, some missing. This sample has about 70,000 clones, with roughly 94% found just once. The sample taken for sequencing was PBMCs. All receptors come from a young man in good health and CMV-seropositive.

V and J are TRBV30 and TRBJ2-3, with D perhaps TRBD2 (5 bases). The V and J ends lost 4 bases and 6 bases respectively, with 8 bases between them. This CDR3 region has 11 residues. The germline CDR1 and CDR2 sequences are GTSNPN and SVGIG (reference sequence). The CDR3 sequence is CAWTGGDTQYF. Here the CDR3 DNA reads TGTGCCTGGACAGGCGGGGATACGCAGTATTTT.

The V gene is TRBV25-1, the J gene TRBJ2-2; tentative D call: TRBD2 (5 bases). Trimming pared 2 bases from V and 1 base from J, leaving 5 bases between. CDR1 and CDR2 from the germline V gene are MGHDK and SYGVNS. CDR3 length: 14 amino acids. The CDR3 region is CASSEGGNTGELFF. The CDR3 DNA reads as TGTGCCAGCAGTGAAGGAGGGAACACCGGGGAGCTGTTTTTT.

V is TRBV28 and J is TRBJ2-7, with 10 bases that match TRBD1. The germline V gene has CDR1 MDHEN and CDR2 SYDVKM. The CDR3 length is 15 residues. Germline trimming cut 6 bases from V and 6 bases from J; bases unmatched to any gene: 11. The CDR3 DNA reads TGTGCCAGCAGCCGGACCCTGACAGGGGGCGGCGAGCAGTACTTC. It is translated as CASSRTLTGGGEQYF.

The chain joins TRBV11-3 to TRBJ2-3; D gene ambiguous. Germline V lookup: CDR1 SGHNT, CDR2 YENEEA. CDR3 length: 13 amino acids. Trimming pared 3 bases from V and 4 bases from J, leaving 8 bases between. CDR3 protein: CASSFTQADTQYF. CDR3 nucleotides: TGTGCCAGCAGCTTCACCCAGGCAGATACGCAGTATTTT.

The chain couples TRBV6-6 to TRBJ1-2; 7 positions match TRBD1. CDR1 and CDR2 from the germline V gene are MNHNY and SVGAGI (reference sequence). This CDR3 is 15 amino acids long. Trimming cost V 1 base and J 4 bases; bases outside gene matches: 6. The CDR3, as DNA: TGTGCCAGCAGTTACTTAGGACAGGAGGTCTATGGCTACACCTTC. Translated: CASSYLGQEVYGYTF.

J is TRBJ1-4 and V is TRBV28; D is possibly TRBD1 (6 bases). The CDR3 is made up of 17 amino acids. Per the germline V gene, CDR1 is MDHEN and CDR2 is SYDVKM. Trimming left V 6 bases short and J 8 bases short, with 25 bases between. CDR3 residues: CASSPPVVQGLGEKLFF. CDR3 coding DNA: TGTGCCAGCAGCCCTCCGGTTGTACAGGGTTTGGGGGAAAAACTGTTTTTT.

This clone was counted between two and nine times. This chain joins TRBV30 and TRBJ1-1, with TRBD1 matching 10 bases. Trimming took 3 bases from V and 7 from J; bases not matched to a gene: 5. This CDR3 is 13 amino acids long. The germline V gene has CDR1 GTSNPN and CDR2 SVGIG (reference sequence). This chain's CDR3 is CAWRPGQGHEAFF. DNA for the CDR3: TGTGCCTGGAGGCCGGGACAGGGGCATGAAGCTTTCTTT.

This chain connects TRBV10-2 to TRBJ1-1; D uncertain. Trimming shortened V by 0 bases and J by 5 bases, and 10 bases separated the two germline ends. CDR3 length: 14 residues. The germline gives CDR1 WSHSY, CDR2 SAAADI. The CDR3 nucleotides read TGCGCCAGCAGTGAGTCGAACCGGAGGACTGAAGCTTTCTTT. This gives the protein CASSESNRRTEAFF.

CDR3 residues: CASSLRGGLAGGLDDNEQFF. The DNA for the CDR3 is TGTGCCAGCAGCTTAAGAGGCGGACTAGCGGGAGGGCTAGACGACAATGAGCAGTTCTTC. The chain couples TRBV7-3 to TRBJ2-1; 15 bases are shared with TRBD2. Losses at the gene ends were 1 base for V and 5 bases for J; bases not matched to a gene: 12. Looked up from germline, CDR1 is SGHTA and CDR2 is FQGTGA. The CDR3 loop spans 20 amino acids.

This sequence joins TRBV7-8 and TRBJ2-3; the D gene is possibly TRBD2 (5 bases). Germline V gene lookup returns CDR1 SGHVS and CDR2 FQNEAQ. CDR3 length: 14 amino acids. The germline V and J ends were trimmed by 1 base and 2 bases, with 7 bases remaining between them. The CDR3 DNA reads as TGTGCCAGCAGCTTAGGGAGGACCACAGATACGCAGTATTTT. Its translation is CASSLGRTTDTQYF.

The V and J genes are TRBV6-1 and TRBJ1-1; D not certain. CDR3 size: 14 residues. The V end lost 7 bases, the J end lost 2 bases, and 14 bases lay between the germline ends. The germline CDR1 and CDR2 sequences are MNHNS and SASEGT. The CDR3: CASTISIYNTEAFF. The CDR3 DNA sequence: TGTGCCAGCACTATCTCCATATACAACACTGAAGCTTTCTTT.

This chain uses TRBV25-1 with TRBJ2-3; 8 nucleotides match TRBD2. The CDR3 extends over 15 amino acids. Germline CDR1 reads MGHDK; CDR2 reads SYGVNS. J gave up 1 base and V 2 bases, and 2 bases lay outside the gene matches. The CDR3 reads CASSEREGGTDTQYF. CDR3 nucleotides: TGTGCCAGCAGTGAACGGGAGGGGGGCACAGATACGCAGTATTTT.

The J gene is TRBJ2-2, the V gene TRBV7-9; D is possibly TRBD2 (7 bases). Germline values: CDR1 SEHNR, CDR2 FQNEAQ (reference sequence). The CDR3 has 14 residues. V was clipped by 3 bases and J by 7 bases, with 12 bases between them. The CDR3 nucleotides read TGTGCCAGCAGCTTCGGGGGGCGGAACGGGGAGCTGTTTTTT. Translating it yields CASSFGGRNGELFF.

The gene calls are TRBV11-1 and TRBJ2-1; a weak D match, TRBD2 (5 bases). The germline CDR1 and CDR2 sequences are SGHAT and FQDESV (reference sequence). V gave up 5 bases and J gave up 3 bases, with 11 bases separating them. The CDR3 is 14 amino acids. The CDR3 is CASSPGLIYNEQFF. CDR3 nucleotides: TGTGCCAGCAGCCCCGGACTTATCTACAATGAGCAGTTCTTC.

The chain carries TRBV28 and TRBJ2-7; 7 nucleotides align to TRBD2. V shed 2 bases and J 3 bases; nucleotides not matched to a gene: 4. The CDR3 is made up of 14 amino acids. Germline V gene data show CDR1 as MDHEN and CDR2 as SYDVKM. The CDR3 bases are TGTGCCAGCAGTTTAAGAGCGGGACTCTACGAGCAGTACTTC. Translation: CASSLRAGLYEQYF.

There are a few counts of this clone. This chain joins TRBV28 and TRBJ1-5; 9 bases are shared with TRBD1. This CDR3 contains 16 residues. V was pared by 5 bases and J by 6 bases, with 11 bases of the junction left unmatched. CDR1 is MDHEN and CDR2 is SYDVKM in the germline V gene. CDR3 bases: TGTGCCAGCAGTACCACCGGGACAGGGTTTGGTCAGCCCCAGCATTTT. Translating it yields CASSTTGTGFGQPQHF.

CDR3 region: CASSSGQENYGYTF. The CDR3 nucleotides read TGCGCCAGCAGCTCCGGACAGGAAAACTATGGCTACACCTTC. The V gene is TRBV5-1, the J gene TRBJ1-2; 7 bases fit TRBD1. V trimming: 3 bases; J trimming: 2 bases; junction bases outside the gene matches: 4. The CDR3 length is 14 residues. Germline V CDR1 and CDR2: SGHRS, YFSETQ.

The V call is TRBV6-6, the J call TRBJ2-1; 7 positions agree with TRBD1. Germline loops: CDR1 MNHNY, CDR2 SVGAGI (reference sequence). Losses at the gene ends were 6 bases for V and 4 bases for J; bases not matched to a gene: 12. This CDR3 region has 16 residues. The CDR3 DNA follows: TGTGCCAGCAGACCTTTAGGACAGGCATCTTACAATGAGCAGTTCTTC. Its protein is CASRPLGQASYNEQFF.

This chain joins TRBV7-2 and TRBJ2-1; D is perhaps TRBD2 (6 bases). The CDR3 contains 17 residues. CDR1 is SGHTA, CDR2 FQGNSA, per germline. The V gene lost 5 bases and the J gene lost 7 bases, with 24 bases spanning the gap. The CDR3, as DNA: TGTGCCAGCAGCCCACACGGGACTCCGGGGTTACTTAATGAGCAGTTCTTC. Its translation is CASSPHGTPGLLNEQFF.

The chain is built from TRBV5-8 and TRBJ1-1; tentative D call: TRBD1 (5 bases). Germline assignment: CDR1 SGHTS and CDR2 YDEGEE. V shed 3 bases and J shed 0 bases, with 9 bases lying between them. CDR3 length equals 14 residues. The CDR3 here is CASSSDIMNTEAFF. The CDR3 DNA is TGTGCCAGCAGCTCGGACATCATGAACACTGAAGCTTTCTTT.